These 17 T cell receptor beta chains share one sample of origin, sequenced in a study of blood T cell repertoires in COVID-19. The method was immunoSEQ multiplex PCR; TCRdb's version includes in-frame clones alone and lacks a portion of them. Found here are roughly 87,000 clones, roughly 82% of them singletons; the top ten hold about 8%. Sequencing was performed on peripheral blood. The receptors come from a man aged 45-60 years with active COVID-19.

The V and J genes are TRBV28 and TRBJ1-4; D may be TRBD1 (5 bases). The V gene's germline CDR1 is MDHEN and CDR2 SYDVKM. V gave up 5 bases and J gave up 3 bases, with 10 bases separating them. This CDR3 spans 14 amino acids. CDR3 loop: CASSQTDSNEKLFF. CDR3 bases: TGTGCCAGCAGTCAGACAGACTCTAATGAAAAACTGTTTTTT.

CDR3 coding DNA: TGTGCCAGCACCACGGGACAGGCAACTAATGAAAAACTGTTTTTT. It specifies CASTTGQATNEKLFF. The J gene is TRBJ1-4, the V gene TRBV27; 8 bases align to TRBD1. V shed 7 bases, J shed 0 bases, and the junction held 4 bases outside the gene matches. Germline CDR1 and CDR2: MNHEY and SMNVEV (reference sequence). The CDR3 loop spans 15 amino acids.

This clone has more than one count but fewer than ten. This rearrangement joins TRBV27 to TRBJ2-7; a possible D gene is TRBD2 (6 bases). V was trimmed by 8 bases and J by 4 bases, leaving 9 bases between them. CDR3 size: 11 residues. Germline CDR1 is MNHEY and CDR2 is SMNVEV (reference sequence). This chain's CDR3 is CASGAGYEQYF. CDR3 bases: TGTGCCAGCGGCGCGGGGTACGAGCAGTACTTC.

The chain recombines TRBV4-1 with TRBJ1-1; TRBD1 agrees at 9 bases. V shed 4 bases and J 9 bases; nucleotides not matched to a gene: 15. This CDR3 has 16 amino acids. Germline V gene sequence: CDR1 MGHRA, CDR2 YSYEKL. The CDR3 sequence is CASSLSTGTGRGKAFF. The CDR3 DNA reads TGCGCCAGCAGCCTCTCTACCGGGACAGGGAGGGGAAAAGCTTTCTTT.

The chain has TRBV25-1 and TRBJ2-3; D is ambiguous. V gave up 2 bases and J gave up 4 bases, with 7 bases separating them. The CDR3 loop spans 13 amino acids. Germline loops: CDR1 MGHDK, CDR2 SYGVNS. DNA of the CDR3: TGTGCCAGCAGTGAAGAACCGGCAGATACGCAGTATTTT. Protein product: CASSEEPADTQYF. The full variable domain, its missing parts supplied by reference TRBV25-1 and TRBJ2-3, is EADIYQTPRYLVIGTGKKITLECSQTMGHDKMYWYQQDPGMELHLIHYSYGVNSTEKGDLSSESTVSRIRTEHFPLTLESARPSHTSQYLCASSEEPADTQYFGPGTRLTVL.

The chain joins TRBV7-8 to TRBJ1-2, with a weak D call TRBD1 (6 bases). Trimming cost V 5 bases and J 0 bases, with 16 bases left between them. There are 16 residues in the CDR3. Germline V gene data show CDR1 as SGHVS and CDR2 as FQNEAQ. This CDR3 is CASSAQGPLTNYGYTF. CDR3 bases: TGTGCCAGCAGCGCCCAGGGGCCTTTAACTAACTATGGCTACACCTTC.

This sequence joins TRBV27 and TRBJ1-2; TRBD1 aligns across 9 bases. V dropped 8 bases and J dropped 6; count of bases not matched to a gene: 4. The length of the CDR3 is 12 residues. From germline, CDR1 is MNHEY and CDR2 SMNVEV (reference sequence). As DNA, the CDR3 is TGTGCCAGCCGGGACAGGGTGGATGGCTACACCTTC. Its protein product is CASRDRVDGYTF.

V and J are TRBV4-3 and TRBJ2-3, with TRBD1 matching 7 bases. Looked up from germline, CDR1 is LGHNA and CDR2 is YSLEER. The V gene end was trimmed by 0 bases and the J gene end by 4 bases; junction bases not matched to a gene: 4. The CDR3 runs to 15 residues. CDR3: CASSQEHRGSDTQYF. The CDR3 coding sequence is TGCGCCAGCAGCCAAGAACACAGGGGCTCAGATACGCAGTATTTT.

This chain uses TRBV19 with TRBJ2-7; D gene ambiguous. With 3 bases removed from V and 1 base from J, the gap between germline ends came to 16 bases. Germline V gives CDR1 LNHDA, CDR2 SQIVND (reference sequence). CDR3 length equals 16 residues. The CDR3 loop reads CASSIVLQAPSYEQYF. The DNA of the CDR3 is TGTGCCAGTAGTATCGTGTTGCAGGCACCTTCCTACGAGCAGTACTTC.

The chain combines TRBV30 with TRBJ1-3; D gene ambiguous. Deletions cut 3 bases from V and 3 bases from J, with 3 bases between. The germline gives CDR1 GTSNPN, CDR2 SVGIG (reference sequence). The CDR3 runs 11 residues. CDR3 coding DNA: TGTGCCTGGAGGAGTGGAAACACCATATATTTT. Protein sequence: CAWRSGNTIYF.

V usage is TRBV28 and J usage is TRBJ1-1; 12 nucleotides line up with TRBD1. CDR1 is MDHEN, CDR2 SYDVKM, per germline. This CDR3 spans 16 amino acids. Germline trimming cut 8 bases from V and 3 bases from J; bases unmatched to any gene: 10. The CDR3 DNA sequence: TGTGCCAGCCCCCGGGACAGGGGGCGCTGGGACACTGAAGCTTTCTTT. Translating it yields CASPRDRGRWDTEAFF.

V gene TRBV24-1 combines with J gene TRBJ2-5, with 11 bases fitting TRBD2. V gave up 5 bases and J gave up 5 bases; unmatched junction bases: 6. Germline CDR1 and CDR2: KGHDR and SFDVKD. There are 15 residues in the CDR3. The CDR3, as DNA: TGTGCCACCAGTGTCTCTAGCGGGAGGTCGGAGACCCAGTACTTC. It translates to CATSVSSGRSETQYF.

The genes are TRBV4-2 and TRBJ1-5; 8 positions match TRBD1. V trimming: 1 base; J trimming: 0 bases; junction bases outside the gene matches: 8. This CDR3 has 18 residues. CDR1 and CDR2 from the germline V gene are LGHNA and YNFKEQ. The CDR3 loop is CASSQVLNRGISNQPQHF. Written as DNA, the CDR3 is TGTGCCAGCAGCCAAGTCCTAAACAGGGGGATTAGCAATCAGCCCCAGCATTTT.

V and J are TRBV5-1 and TRBJ1-6, with D perhaps TRBD1 (5 bases). The germline gives CDR1 SGHRS, CDR2 YFSETQ. Trimming left V 0 bases short and J 7 bases short, with 8 bases between. CDR3 length equals 14 residues. Written as DNA, the CDR3 is TGCGCCAGCAGCTTGGCGACAGTAAATTCACCCCTCCACTTT. The encoded protein is CASSLATVNSPLHF.

This clone has only one observation. This chain uses TRBV15 with TRBJ1-1, with TRBD1 identical over 10 bases. The germline gives CDR1 LNHNV, CDR2 YYDKDF (reference sequence). The CDR3 contains 13 residues. With V trimmed by 3 bases and J by 8 bases, 3 bases remained unmatched. CDR3: CATSRRQGAEAFF. DNA for the CDR3: TGTGCCACCAGCAGGAGACAGGGGGCCGAAGCTTTCTTT.

In its sample, this clone was seen once. The genes are TRBV7-8 and TRBJ1-2; D gene ambiguous. CDR3 length: 12 amino acids. The germline V and J ends were trimmed by 4 bases and 6 bases, with 9 bases remaining between them. Germline CDR1 is SGHVS and CDR2 is FQNEAQ. The CDR3 DNA sequence: TGTGCCAGCAGCTCCCGCCGCGATGGCTACACCTTC. Residues: CASSSRRDGYTF.

The V and J genes are TRBV5-1 and TRBJ1-5; D ambiguous. Germline lookup yields CDR1 SGHRS and CDR2 YFSETQ. The V and J ends lost 0 bases and 11 bases respectively, with 15 bases between them. This CDR3 comprises 14 residues. Here the CDR3 DNA reads TGCGCCAGCAGCTTGGACGGCTCGGAGCGGGCCCAGCATTTT. The encoded protein is CASSLDGSERAQHF.